The 7 T cell receptor beta chains below come from one sample, sequenced in a study of shared clonotypes between healthy human individuals. The data were produced by immunoSEQ multiplex PCR, yet TCRdb's version contains in-frame clones alone and is incomplete. The sample carries some 1.5 million clones, approximately 97% recorded once. Material: naive CD4+ T cells sorted from blood. The subset here: CD45RA+ positively selected. Receptor source: a man aged 25 to 40 in good health.

The chain is built from TRBV9 and TRBJ2-2; D is perhaps TRBD1 (5 bases). V was pared by 4 bases and J by 3 bases, with 10 bases between. The CDR3 is 14 amino acids. Looked up from germline, CDR1 is SGDLS and CDR2 is YYNGEE. The CDR3 coding sequence is TGTGCCAGCAGCCCCAGGGTGGACACCGGGGAGCTGTTTTTT. Translated: CASSPRVDTGELFF.

V and J are TRBV7-3 and TRBJ1-1; tentative D call: TRBD1 (6 bases). Trimming removed 2 bases from V and 4 bases from J, with 8 bases in between. The CDR3 is made up of 13 amino acids. CDR1 and CDR2 from the germline V gene are SGHTA and FQGTGA. The CDR3 region is CASSLQGLTEAFF. In nucleotides, the CDR3 is TGTGCCAGCAGCTTACAGGGGCTCACTGAAGCTTTCTTT.

The chain combines TRBV7-2 with TRBJ2-2; D unclear. V was pared by 3 bases and J by 7 bases, with 9 bases between. From germline, CDR1 is SGHTA and CDR2 FQGNSA. The CDR3 is 13 residues long. This CDR3 reads CASSFGYGGELFF. The CDR3 DNA is TGTGCCAGCAGCTTTGGGTATGGCGGGGAGCTGTTTTTT.

This clone was counted a few times. V gene TRBV29-1 combines with J gene TRBJ1-1; D unresolved. Germline CDR1 and CDR2: SQVTM and ANQGSEA. V lost 0 bases and J lost 14, with 13 bases in between. There are 11 residues in the CDR3. CDR3 in amino acids: CSVEDVLVAFF. CDR3 sequence (DNA): TGCAGCGTTGAAGATGTACTCGTAGCATTCTTT.

V and J are TRBV6-5 and TRBJ2-3, with D tentatively TRBD1 (5 bases). Per germline, CDR1 MNHEY and CDR2 SVGAGI. The CDR3 runs 15 residues. Between the trimmed V and J ends, which lost 5 bases and 0 bases, there was a span of 12 bases. CDR3 sequence (DNA): TGTGCCAGCAGTCAAAGGACACCTAGCACAGATACGCAGTATTTT. Translating gives CASSQRTPSTDTQYF.

Written as DNA, the CDR3 is TGTGCCATCAGTGAGTCGATAGGACAGCCCTACGAGCAGTACTTC. It codes for CAISESIGQPYEQYF. V and J are TRBV10-3 and TRBJ2-7; TRBD1 is a possible D gene (6 bases). Per germline, CDR1 ENHRY and CDR2 SYGVKD. Trimming shortened V by 0 bases and J by 2 bases, and 11 bases separated the two germline ends. The CDR3 extends over 15 amino acids.

The gene calls are TRBV15 and TRBJ1-1, with D possibly being TRBD1 (6 bases). V was cut by 0 bases and J by 5 bases, with 16 bases left in between. Per germline, CDR1 LNHNV and CDR2 YYDKDF (reference sequence). The CDR3 has 16 amino acids. Written as DNA, the CDR3 is TGTGCCACCAGCAGAGATCAAGGGGGGCTGGGAACTGAAGCTTTCTTT. Amino acid sequence: CATSRDQGGLGTEAFF.